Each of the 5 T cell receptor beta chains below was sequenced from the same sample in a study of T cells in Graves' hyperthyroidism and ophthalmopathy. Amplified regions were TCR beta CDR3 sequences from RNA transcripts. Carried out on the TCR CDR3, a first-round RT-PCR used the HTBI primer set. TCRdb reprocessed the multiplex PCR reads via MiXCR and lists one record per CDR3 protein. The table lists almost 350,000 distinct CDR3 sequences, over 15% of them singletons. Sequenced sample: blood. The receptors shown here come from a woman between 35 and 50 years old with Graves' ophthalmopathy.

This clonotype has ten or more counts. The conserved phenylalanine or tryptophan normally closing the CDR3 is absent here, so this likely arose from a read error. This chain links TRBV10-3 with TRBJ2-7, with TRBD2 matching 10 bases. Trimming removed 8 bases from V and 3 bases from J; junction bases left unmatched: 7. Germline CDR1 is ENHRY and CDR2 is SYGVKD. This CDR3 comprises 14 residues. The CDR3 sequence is CAIRVRTSGYEQYL. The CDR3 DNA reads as TGTGCCATCCGGGTCCGGACTAGCGGCTACGAGCAGTACCTC.

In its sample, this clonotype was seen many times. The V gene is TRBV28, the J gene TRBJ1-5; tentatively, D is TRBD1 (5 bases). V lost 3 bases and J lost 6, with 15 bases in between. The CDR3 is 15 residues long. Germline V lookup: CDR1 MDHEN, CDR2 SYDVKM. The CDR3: CASSFGGNLFQPQHF. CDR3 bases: TGTGCCAGCAGTTTTGGGGGGAACTTGTTTCAGCCCCAGCATTTT.

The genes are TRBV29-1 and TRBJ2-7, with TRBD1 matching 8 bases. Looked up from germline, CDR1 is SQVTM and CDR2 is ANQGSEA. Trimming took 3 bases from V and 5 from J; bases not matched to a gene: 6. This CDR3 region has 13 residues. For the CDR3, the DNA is TGCAGCGTTGATGAGCAGGGGGCCCACGAGCAGTACTTC. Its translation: CSVDEQGAHEQYF.

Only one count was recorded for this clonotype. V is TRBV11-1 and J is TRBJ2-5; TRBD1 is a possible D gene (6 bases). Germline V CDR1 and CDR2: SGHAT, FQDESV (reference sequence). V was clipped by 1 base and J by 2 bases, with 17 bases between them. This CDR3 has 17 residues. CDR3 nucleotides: TGTGCCAGCAGCTTAGTTACCAACCAGCAGGGGCAAGAGACCCAGTACTTC. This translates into CASSLVTNQQGQETQYF.

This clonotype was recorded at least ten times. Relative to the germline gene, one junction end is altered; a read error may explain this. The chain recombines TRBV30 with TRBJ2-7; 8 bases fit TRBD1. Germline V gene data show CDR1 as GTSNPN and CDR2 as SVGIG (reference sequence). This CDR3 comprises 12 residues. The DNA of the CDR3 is TGTGCCTGGAGTGGGACAGGGAGTAGGGAGCACTTC. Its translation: CAWSGTGSREHF.